A selection of T cell receptor beta chains follows, all from one sample in a study of radiotherapy plus CTLA-4 blockade in lung cancer. Clones were read by immunoSEQ multiplex PCR, and TCRdb kept only the in-frame ones, dropping some. The data show about 62,000 clones, roughly 77% seen once. The sequences come from peripheral blood, collected from a patient treated with radiotherapy plus ipilimumab. Source of these receptors: a human donor with non-small cell lung cancer who had a complete response to radiotherapy plus ipilimumab. Both conserved end residues are part of each CDR3. The order of the fields is J gene, clone size, D gene, V gene, CDR3 protein, CDR3 DNA. A D gene is named only where the DNA matches it firmly. A clone size is listed for some rows: how often the clone was seen (once, few, many), or a class if it is expanded.

J gene: TRBJ1-5
clone size: NA
D gene: NA
V gene: TRBV7-6
CDR3 protein: CASSLGVNQPQHF
CDR3 DNA: TGTGCCAGCAGCTTGGGAGTAAATCAGCCCCAGCATTTT

J gene: TRBJ1-1
clone size: NA
D gene: NA
V gene: TRBV28
CDR3 protein: CASSLLRYTEAFF
CDR3 DNA: TGTGCCAGCAGTTTACTCCGGTACACTGAAGCTTTCTTT

J gene: TRBJ2-2
clone size: NA
D gene: TRBD2
V gene: TRBV30
CDR3 protein: CAWSGGGLAGGVRTGELFF
CDR3 DNA: TGTGCCTGGAGTGGTGGTGGGCTAGCGGGGGGTGTCAGGACCGGGGAGCTGTTTTTT

J gene: TRBJ2-2
clone size: NA
D gene: NA
V gene: TRBV7-8
CDR3 protein: CASSLELSTGELFF
CDR3 DNA: TGTGCCAGCAGCTTAGAATTGTCCACCGGGGAGCTGTTTTTT

J gene: TRBJ2-3
clone size: once
D gene: TRBD2
V gene: TRBV9
CDR3 protein: CASSVTGDYTDTQYF
CDR3 DNA: TGTGCCAGCAGCGTGACGGGGGACTACACAGATACGCAGTATTTT

J gene: TRBJ1-2
clone size: few
D gene: NA
V gene: TRBV4-1
CDR3 protein: CASSPGRGGGFGYTF
CDR3 DNA: TGCGCCAGCAGTCCGGGCCGTGGAGGTGGCTTTGGCTACACCTTC

J gene: TRBJ2-5
clone size: NA
D gene: NA
V gene: TRBV9
CDR3 protein: CASSVGAALEETQYF
CDR3 DNA: TGTGCCAGCAGCGTAGGGGCAGCGTTAGAAGAGACCCAGTACTTC

J gene: TRBJ1-2
clone size: few
D gene: NA
V gene: TRBV29-1
CDR3 protein: CSVALRTNYGYTF
CDR3 DNA: TGCAGCGTTGCCTTAAGGACTAACTATGGCTACACCTTC

J gene: TRBJ2-3
clone size: NA
D gene: TRBD1
V gene: TRBV30
CDR3 protein: CAWTRQGGSDTQYF
CDR3 DNA: TGTGCCTGGACCCGACAGGGGGGGAGCGATACGCAGTATTTT

J gene: TRBJ1-5
clone size: NA
D gene: NA
V gene: TRBV30
CDR3 protein: CAWAYGTSDYSNQPQHF
CDR3 DNA: TGTGCCTGGGCTTACGGGACATCCGACTATAGCAATCAGCCCCAGCATTTT

J gene: TRBJ2-2
clone size: few
D gene: NA
V gene: TRBV28
CDR3 protein: CASRGAAGGELFF
CDR3 DNA: TGTGCCAGCCGGGGTGCCGCAGGGGGGGAGCTGTTTTTT

J gene: TRBJ1-2
clone size: NA
D gene: NA
V gene: TRBV5-3
CDR3 protein: CARSPGQRLGGYTF
CDR3 DNA: TGTGCCAGAAGCCCGGGGCAGCGCCTGGGGGGCTACACCTTC

J gene: TRBJ2-5
clone size: NA
D gene: NA
V gene: TRBV10-3
CDR3 protein: CAISESEGAIQYF
CDR3 DNA: TGTGCCATCAGTGAGTCGGAGGGGGCGATCCAGTACTTC

J gene: TRBJ1-3
clone size: few
D gene: NA
V gene: TRBV7-9
CDR3 protein: CASSLTNGNTIYF
CDR3 DNA: TGTGCCAGCAGCCTGACAAATGGAAACACCATATATTTT

J gene: TRBJ1-2
clone size: NA
D gene: NA
V gene: TRBV7-9
CDR3 protein: CASSLASGEGNYGYTF
CDR3 DNA: TGTGCCAGCAGCTTAGCTTCGGGGGAGGGTAACTATGGCTACACCTTC

J gene: TRBJ2-7
clone size: NA
D gene: NA
V gene: TRBV5-1
CDR3 protein: CASSLASAAINEQYF
CDR3 DNA: TGCGCCAGCAGCTTGGCTAGCGCGGCGATTAACGAGCAGTACTTC

J gene: TRBJ2-2
clone size: NA
D gene: TRBD1
V gene: TRBV11-2
CDR3 protein: CASSRGQAKPTGELFF
CDR3 DNA: TGTGCCAGCAGCCGGGGACAGGCGAAACCCACCGGGGAGCTGTTTTTT

J gene: TRBJ2-3
clone size: NA
D gene: NA
V gene: TRBV4-3
CDR3 protein: CASSPATSTDTQYF
CDR3 DNA: TGCGCCAGCAGCCCAGCGACTAGCACAGATACGCAGTATTTT

J gene: TRBJ2-1
clone size: NA
D gene: NA
V gene: TRBV5-6
CDR3 protein: CASSRGRSYNEQFF
CDR3 DNA: TGTGCCAGCAGCCGGGGGAGGTCGTACAATGAGCAGTTCTTC

J gene: TRBJ2-1
clone size: once
D gene: NA
V gene: TRBV9
CDR3 protein: CASTSSTGSSSYNEQFF
CDR3 DNA: TGTGCCAGCACCTCTAGTACAGGGTCGAGCTCCTACAATGAGCAGTTCTTC

J gene: TRBJ2-5
clone size: few
D gene: TRBD2
V gene: TRBV29-1
CDR3 protein: CSVETAGGPVETQYF
CDR3 DNA: TGCAGCGTTGAGACAGCGGGAGGGCCTGTAGAGACCCAGTACTTC

J gene: TRBJ1-2
clone size: NA
D gene: TRBD1
V gene: TRBV5-1
CDR3 protein: CASSDGQGDYGYTF
CDR3 DNA: TGCGCCAGCAGCGACGGACAGGGTGACTATGGCTACACCTTC

J gene: TRBJ1-1
clone size: NA
D gene: NA
V gene: TRBV7-8
CDR3 protein: CASSDYLGTEAFF
CDR3 DNA: TGTGCCAGCAGCGACTATTTAGGCACTGAAGCTTTCTTT

J gene: TRBJ1-1
clone size: NA
D gene: NA
V gene: TRBV28
CDR3 protein: CASSLPSSLSAFF
CDR3 DNA: TGTGCCAGCAGTTTACCCTCATCTCTGTCGGCTTTCTTT

J gene: TRBJ2-5
clone size: NA
D gene: NA
V gene: TRBV14
CDR3 protein: CASSQVRKKETQYF
CDR3 DNA: TGTGCCAGCAGCCAAGTTAGAAAAAAGGAGACCCAGTACTTC

J gene: TRBJ2-2
clone size: NA
D gene: NA
V gene: TRBV9
CDR3 protein: CASSVGLGELFF
CDR3 DNA: TGTGCCAGCAGCGTAGGGCTAGGGGAGCTGTTTTTT

J gene: TRBJ2-5
clone size: NA
D gene: TRBD1
V gene: TRBV19
CDR3 protein: CASGQGRMETQYF
CDR3 DNA: TGTGCCAGTGGACAGGGGAGAATGGAGACCCAGTACTTC

J gene: TRBJ1-2
clone size: NA
D gene: NA
V gene: TRBV9
CDR3 protein: CASSVGGASYGYTF
CDR3 DNA: TGTGCCAGCAGCGTAGGGGGGGCAAGCTATGGCTACACCTTC

J gene: TRBJ2-7
clone size: NA
D gene: NA
V gene: TRBV5-1
CDR3 protein: CASSLVLRGDRDYEQYF
CDR3 DNA: TGCGCCAGCAGCTTGGTCTTACGAGGTGACAGAGACTACGAGCAGTACTTC

J gene: TRBJ1-3
clone size: NA
D gene: NA
V gene: TRBV13
CDR3 protein: CASSFTEGNTIYF
CDR3 DNA: TGTGCCAGCAGCTTTACTGAAGGAAACACCATATATTTT

J gene: TRBJ2-3
clone size: NA
D gene: TRBD2
V gene: TRBV7-9
CDR3 protein: CASSFTTSGLTDTQYF
CDR3 DNA: TGTGCCAGCAGCTTCACGACTAGCGGTCTCACAGATACGCAGTATTTT

J gene: TRBJ2-5
clone size: NA
D gene: TRBD1
V gene: TRBV4-1
CDR3 protein: CASSQESRQGETQYF
CDR3 DNA: TGCGCCAGCAGCCAAGAAAGTCGACAGGGGGAGACCCAGTACTTC

J gene: TRBJ1-4
clone size: NA
D gene: NA
V gene: TRBV15
CDR3 protein: CATSRRTTNEKLFF
CDR3 DNA: TGTGCCACCAGCAGGAGGACAACGAATGAAAAACTGTTTTTT

J gene: TRBJ2-1
clone size: NA
D gene: TRBD2
V gene: TRBV6-4
CDR3 protein: CASSDTSGGGEQFF
CDR3 DNA: TGTGCCAGCAGTGATACTAGCGGGGGTGGTGAGCAGTTCTTC

J gene: TRBJ1-6
clone size: once
D gene: NA
V gene: TRBV6-5
CDR3 protein: CASDQDSRESPLHF
CDR3 DNA: TGTGCCAGCGATCAGGACAGCCGTGAGTCACCCCTCCACTTT

J gene: TRBJ1-5
clone size: NA
D gene: NA
V gene: TRBV11-2
CDR3 protein: CASSSQVGQPQHF
CDR3 DNA: TGTGCCAGCAGCTCGCAGGTGGGTCAGCCCCAGCATTTT

J gene: TRBJ1-5
clone size: NA
D gene: NA
V gene: TRBV7-9
CDR3 protein: CASSTGTFGNQPQHF
CDR3 DNA: TGTGCCAGCAGCACCGGGACATTCGGCAATCAGCCCCAGCATTTT

J gene: TRBJ2-2
clone size: NA
D gene: TRBD1
V gene: TRBV6-1
CDR3 protein: CASSSQGNPGELFF
CDR3 DNA: TGTGCCAGCAGCTCACAGGGGAATCCCGGGGAGCTGTTTTTT

J gene: TRBJ2-1
clone size: few
D gene: TRBD1
V gene: TRBV19
CDR3 protein: CASTGRGTESSYNEQFF
CDR3 DNA: TGTGCCAGTACCGGAAGGGGGACAGAGAGCTCCTACAATGAGCAGTTCTTC

J gene: TRBJ2-1
clone size: few
D gene: TRBD1
V gene: TRBV29-1
CDR3 protein: CSGRQGTSSSEQFF
CDR3 DNA: TGCAGCGGAAGACAGGGCACAAGTTCTAGTGAGCAGTTCTTC

J gene: TRBJ1-4
clone size: NA
D gene: TRBD1
V gene: TRBV5-1
CDR3 protein: CASRLTGDEGKLFF
CDR3 DNA: TGCGCCAGCAGGTTGACAGGGGATGAGGGAAAACTGTTTTTT

J gene: TRBJ2-3
clone size: NA
D gene: TRBD1
V gene: TRBV19
CDR3 protein: CASTQGRGLTDTQYF
CDR3 DNA: TGTGCCAGTACCCAAGGAAGGGGGCTGACAGATACGCAGTATTTT

J gene: TRBJ1-6
clone size: medium-sized
D gene: NA
V gene: TRBV7-9
CDR3 protein: CASSRQENSPLHF
CDR3 DNA: TGTGCCAGCAGCAGACAGGAGAATTCACCCCTCCACTTT

J gene: TRBJ2-5
clone size: NA
D gene: NA
V gene: TRBV11-2
CDR3 protein: CASSSVRGEETQYF
CDR3 DNA: TGTGCCAGCAGCTCGGTCAGGGGAGAAGAGACCCAGTACTTC

J gene: TRBJ2-7
clone size: NA
D gene: NA
V gene: TRBV4-3
CDR3 protein: CASSQDRDGPPYEQYF
CDR3 DNA: TGCGCCAGCAGCCAAGATAGGGACGGTCCTCCCTACGAGCAGTACTTC

J gene: TRBJ2-1
clone size: NA
D gene: TRBD2
V gene: TRBV5-1
CDR3 protein: CASSLESGSMVGQFF
CDR3 DNA: TGCGCCAGCAGCTTGGAGAGCGGGAGTATGGTTGGGCAGTTCTTC

J gene: TRBJ2-1
clone size: NA
D gene: TRBD2
V gene: TRBV7-6
CDR3 protein: CASSSTSRGASGYNEQFF
CDR3 DNA: TGTGCCAGCAGCTCCACCTCCCGCGGGGCTAGCGGTTACAATGAGCAGTTCTTC

J gene: TRBJ2-1
clone size: NA
D gene: NA
V gene: TRBV5-1
CDR3 protein: CASSLVRPGGGEQFF
CDR3 DNA: TGCGCCAGCAGCTTGGTTCGACCGGGGGGCGGTGAGCAGTTCTTC

J gene: TRBJ2-5
clone size: NA
D gene: TRBD2
V gene: TRBV27
CDR3 protein: CASSSPSSGRFGETQYF
CDR3 DNA: TGTGCCAGCAGTTCGCCGTCTAGCGGGAGATTCGGGGAGACCCAGTACTTC

J gene: TRBJ2-3
clone size: once
D gene: NA
V gene: TRBV7-6
CDR3 protein: CASSPIQRADTQYF
CDR3 DNA: TGTGCCAGCAGCCCAATTCAGAGGGCAGATACGCAGTATTTT

J gene: TRBJ1-5
clone size: few
D gene: NA
V gene: TRBV9
CDR3 protein: CASSQHDIPGGQPQHF
CDR3 DNA: TGTGCCAGCAGCCAACACGACATTCCCGGCGGGCAGCCCCAGCATTTT

J gene: TRBJ1-1
clone size: NA
D gene: NA
V gene: TRBV6-1
CDR3 protein: CASNLGPYTEAFF
CDR3 DNA: TGTGCCAGCAATCTAGGACCGTACACTGAAGCTTTCTTT

J gene: TRBJ2-7
clone size: NA
D gene: TRBD1
V gene: TRBV7-2
CDR3 protein: CASSWTRGPYEQYF
CDR3 DNA: TGTGCCAGCAGCTGGACCAGGGGGCCGTACGAGCAGTACTTC

J gene: TRBJ1-2
clone size: NA
D gene: TRBD1
V gene: TRBV18
CDR3 protein: CASSPDRNNYGYTF
CDR3 DNA: TGTGCCAGCTCCCCGGACAGGAATAACTATGGCTACACCTTC

J gene: TRBJ2-2
clone size: NA
D gene: TRBD2
V gene: TRBV10-3
CDR3 protein: CAIRTSGEGNTGELFF
CDR3 DNA: TGTGCCATTCGGACTAGCGGAGAGGGAAACACCGGGGAGCTGTTTTTT